The count of the clone carrying this T cell receptor (beta chain) is one. Its antigen is not identified. Sequencing was performed with immunoSEQ multiplex PCR; in TCRdb, only in-frame clones are kept and a portion is missing. The table has more than 95,000 clones, 89% seen once. The data stem from a study of cytomegalovirus exposure and HLA in healthy donors. Trimming at V came to 2 bases and at J to 1 base, leaving 6 bases not matched to a gene. Germline values: CDR1 MGHRA, CDR2 YSYEKL. The CDR3 length is 17 residues. Study results and caveats: According to reports, the classifier identified cytomegalovirus status with high specificity and sensitivity. Three chains tied to CMV proved CMV antigen-specific in vitro. Generally TCR sequences proved uncommon, though certain public TCRs appeared in numerous donors. Associated with cytomegalovirus, according to the listing, were 150 to 200 TCR beta chains.

This rearrangement joins TRBV4-1 to TRBJ1-1; 11 bases map to TRBD1. Sequenced input: PBMCs. This TCR was sampled from a woman under 30 in good health and CMV-seronegative. CDR3 protein: CASSQWGQGEENTEAFF. Written as DNA, the CDR3 is TGCGCCAGCAGCCAATGGGGACAGGGGGAGGAGAACACTGAAGCTTTCTTT.